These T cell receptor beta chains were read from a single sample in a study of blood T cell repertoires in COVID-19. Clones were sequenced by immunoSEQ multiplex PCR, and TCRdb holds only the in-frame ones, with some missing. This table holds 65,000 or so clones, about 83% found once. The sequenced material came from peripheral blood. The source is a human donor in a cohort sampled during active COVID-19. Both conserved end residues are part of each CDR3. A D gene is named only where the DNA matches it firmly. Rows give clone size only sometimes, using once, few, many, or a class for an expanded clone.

CDR3aa: CASSVQANYGYTF
abundance: few
j_gene: TRBJ1-2
v_gene: TRBV27
d_gene: NA

CDR3aa: CASSLYYEQYF
abundance: NA
j_gene: TRBJ2-7
v_gene: TRBV7-3
d_gene: NA

CDR3aa: CSAQDRGRTGELFF
abundance: few
j_gene: TRBJ2-2
v_gene: TRBV29-1
d_gene: TRBD1

CDR3aa: CASKGTSGGSGTQYF
abundance: NA
j_gene: TRBJ2-5
v_gene: TRBV2
d_gene: TRBD2

CDR3aa: CASSPRSGTITYNEQFF
abundance: NA
j_gene: TRBJ2-1
v_gene: TRBV27
d_gene: NA

CDR3aa: CASSSGGYDYGYTF
abundance: NA
j_gene: TRBJ1-2
v_gene: TRBV28
d_gene: NA

CDR3aa: CAWSIGQYNSPLHF
abundance: once
j_gene: TRBJ1-6
v_gene: TRBV30
d_gene: NA

CDR3aa: CASSQRRGLSSYNEQFF
abundance: few
j_gene: TRBJ2-1
v_gene: TRBV14
d_gene: TRBD1

CDR3aa: CSGRNTEAFF
abundance: NA
j_gene: TRBJ1-1
v_gene: TRBV29-1
d_gene: NA

CDR3aa: CASSPQAYTGELFF
abundance: few
j_gene: TRBJ2-2
v_gene: TRBV7-3
d_gene: NA

CDR3aa: CASSGFGVGTEAFF
abundance: NA
j_gene: TRBJ1-1
v_gene: TRBV10-2
d_gene: NA

CDR3aa: CASSFSYPQEQFF
abundance: NA
j_gene: TRBJ2-1
v_gene: TRBV11-2
d_gene: NA

CDR3aa: CASSSTGVGYGYTF
abundance: NA
j_gene: TRBJ1-2
v_gene: TRBV5-1
d_gene: TRBD1

CDR3aa: CASSPGKNQPQHF
abundance: once
j_gene: TRBJ1-5
v_gene: TRBV7-2
d_gene: NA

CDR3aa: CASSQDPGLGTEAFF
abundance: NA
j_gene: TRBJ1-1
v_gene: TRBV4-2
d_gene: NA

CDR3aa: CAISSQDNTEAFF
abundance: many
j_gene: TRBJ1-1
v_gene: TRBV10-3
d_gene: NA

CDR3aa: CAAPGLARPDTQYF
abundance: NA
j_gene: TRBJ2-3
v_gene: TRBV6-5
d_gene: TRBD2

CDR3aa: CASSPKGVVGYTF
abundance: NA
j_gene: TRBJ1-2
v_gene: TRBV5-4
d_gene: NA

CDR3aa: CASSHPSSTDTQYF
abundance: NA
j_gene: TRBJ2-3
v_gene: TRBV16
d_gene: NA

CDR3aa: CASSPTLLRDTEAFF
abundance: many
j_gene: TRBJ1-1
v_gene: TRBV3-1/TRBV3-2
d_gene: NA

CDR3aa: CATSRDNGQGYNEQFF
abundance: NA
j_gene: TRBJ2-1
v_gene: TRBV15
d_gene: TRBD1

CDR3aa: CASSYKSGTSGGNSYNEQFF
abundance: NA
j_gene: TRBJ2-1
v_gene: TRBV7-8
d_gene: TRBD2

CDR3aa: CASSSGQINQPQHF
abundance: NA
j_gene: TRBJ1-5
v_gene: TRBV5-1
d_gene: NA

CDR3aa: CASSSRLAASYEQYF
abundance: NA
j_gene: TRBJ2-7
v_gene: TRBV3-1/TRBV3-2
d_gene: TRBD2

CDR3aa: CASSFQGLFETQYF
abundance: NA
j_gene: TRBJ2-5
v_gene: TRBV11-1
d_gene: NA

CDR3aa: CASRKLPGQGEQFF
abundance: NA
j_gene: TRBJ2-1
v_gene: TRBV28
d_gene: TRBD1

CDR3aa: CASSLVNRVDSPLHF
abundance: NA
j_gene: TRBJ1-6
v_gene: TRBV5-5
d_gene: NA

CDR3aa: CASSLTGGVPTEAFF
abundance: NA
j_gene: TRBJ1-1
v_gene: TRBV28
d_gene: TRBD1